One sample yielded the 14 T cell receptor beta chains listed below, sequenced in a study of OX40 agonist ivuxolimab in advanced cancers. TCRdb's copy holds only in-frame clones and misses some; the assay was immunoSEQ multiplex PCR. The sample comprises about 34,000 clones, 80% to 95% of which are singletons, and 4% to 5% rests with the top ten. The material sequenced was CD4+ or CD8+ T cells sorted from blood, taken in a trial of the OX40 agonist ivuxolimab. The receptors stem from an adult with an advanced solid tumor such as melanoma, head and neck, liver or kidney cancer.

The chain has TRBV27 and TRBJ2-3, with D possibly being TRBD1 (5 bases). The ends were cut back, 1 base at V and 6 bases at J, with 14 bases in the middle. This CDR3 has 15 residues. Germline V lookup: CDR1 MNHEY, CDR2 SMNVEV (reference sequence). The CDR3 region is CASSLLTGARDTQYF. CDR3 coding DNA: TGTGCCAGCAGTTTATTAACTGGGGCTCGGGATACGCAGTATTTT.

The genes are TRBV10-3 and TRBJ2-7; TRBD1 matches 9 bases. CDR1 and CDR2 from the germline V gene are ENHRY and SYGVKD. J lost 5 bases, V lost 6 bases, and 5 bases had no gene match. CDR3 size: 13 residues. CDR3 DNA: TGTGCCATCAGGGACAGGGGAGAGAACGAGCAGTACTTC. Its translation is CAIRDRGENEQYF.

This clone was recorded only once. This chain uses TRBV5-6 with TRBJ1-1; D call uncertain. Trimming cost V 4 bases and J 3 bases, with 19 bases left between them. The CDR3 consists of 16 residues. Per germline, CDR1 SGHDT and CDR2 YYEEEE. CDR3 sequence: CASSAEVGRRDTEAFF. The CDR3 coding sequence is TGTGCCAGCAGCGCCGAGGTCGGCCGGCGGGACACTGAAGCTTTCTTT.

The chain is built from TRBV14 and TRBJ1-6, with TRBD1 as a possible D gene (5 bases). The CDR3 is 16 amino acids. Germline CDR1 is SGHDN and CDR2 is FVKESK. V lost 0 bases and J lost 8, with 14 bases in between. CDR3 region: CASSQDEGPHHSPLHF. CDR3 in DNA: TGTGCCAGCAGCCAAGATGAGGGACCTCACCATTCACCCCTCCACTTT.

This chain uses TRBV7-9 with TRBJ2-5; tentatively, D is TRBD2 (6 bases). CDR1 SEHNR and CDR2 FQNEAQ come from the germline V gene (reference sequence). This CDR3 has 13 residues. Trimming removed 8 bases from V and 2 bases from J, with 12 bases in between. The CDR3: CASSRDSQETQYF. In DNA, the CDR3 is TGTGCCAGCTCTCGGGACTCTCAAGAGACCCAGTACTTC.

In regard to this clone: Germline is not matched at one junction end, which may reflect a read error. The rearrangement joins TRBV5-4 to TRBJ2-1; perhaps TRBD1 as D (7 bases). CDR3 size: 14 residues. The germline gives CDR1 SGHNT, CDR2 YYREEE (reference sequence). The CDR3 region is CASSQGGSNNEQFF. CDR3 DNA: TGTGCCAGCAGCCAGGGGGGCTCCAACAATGAGCAGTTCTTC.

This clone is a singleton in its sample. The V gene is TRBV9, the J gene TRBJ2-5; D ambiguous. Trimming removed 4 bases from V and 1 base from J, with 14 bases in between. The CDR3 sequence is 15 residues long. Looked up from germline, CDR1 is SGDLS and CDR2 is YYNGEE. The CDR3 nucleotides read TGTGCCAGCAGCCCACGAAGCAATTCCCAAGAGACCCAGTACTTC. Protein sequence: CASSPRSNSQETQYF.

The rearrangement joins TRBV6-1 to TRBJ2-5; D may be TRBD2 (7 bases). The CDR3 totals 16 residues. Looked up from germline, CDR1 is MNHNS and CDR2 is SASEGT. Trimming shortened V by 4 bases and J by 0 bases, and 15 bases separated the two germline ends. CDR3 in amino acids: CASSGWGRGNQETQYF. CDR3 nucleotide sequence: TGTGCCAGCAGTGGGTGGGGGAGGGGGAACCAAGAGACCCAGTACTTC.

V usage is TRBV9 and J usage is TRBJ1-4; a weak D match, TRBD1 (6 bases). V dropped 3 bases and J dropped 6 bases, with 18 bases sitting between them. The CDR3 contains 16 residues. Germline assignment: CDR1 SGDLS and CDR2 YYNGEE. CDR3 DNA sequence: TGTGCCAGCAGCGCTACAGTCGGGGGGCTTGATGAAAAACTGTTTTTT. Its protein product is CASSATVGGLDEKLFF.

The chain couples TRBV5-3 to TRBJ1-4; D ambiguous. TRBV5-3 is an open reading frame whose function is uncertain. The CDR3 sequence is 16 residues long. Trimming cost V 3 bases and J 0 bases, with 12 bases left between them. DNA of the CDR3: TGTGCCAGAAGCTCCCCGGGAGTGGCAACTAATGAAAAACTGTTTTTT. Protein: CARSSPGVATNEKLFF.

This chain links TRBV5-6 with TRBJ1-2; D is unresolved. The CDR3 is 12 amino acids. V was trimmed by 1 base and J by 6 bases, leaving 7 bases between them. Germline CDR1 reads SGHDT; CDR2 reads YYEEEE. The CDR3 DNA follows: TGTGCCAGCAGCTTGTTAGTCGATGGCTACACCTTC. Its protein is CASSLLVDGYTF. Combining the CDR3 with reference TRBV5-6 and TRBJ1-2 gives the whole variable domain DAGVTQSPTHLIKTRGQQVTLRCSPKSGHDTVSWYQQALGQGPQFIFQYYEEEERQRGNFPDRFSGHQFPNYSSELNVNALLLGDSALYLCASSLLVDGYTFGSGTRLTVV.

This rearrangement joins TRBV7-8 to TRBJ1-1, with D possibly being TRBD1 (6 bases). V was shortened by 3 bases and J by 12 bases, with 14 bases between the two germline ends. Germline CDR1 and CDR2: SGHVS and FQNEAQ. The CDR3 has 12 amino acids. This chain's CDR3 is CASSFDQGMSFF. The CDR3 bases are TGTGCCAGCAGCTTCGACCAGGGGATGTCTTTCTTT.

The V and J genes are TRBV5-1 and TRBJ2-1, with 15 bases matching TRBD2. There are 21 residues in the CDR3. V was clipped by 4 bases and J by 8 bases; unmatched bases: 22. The germline gives CDR1 SGHRS, CDR2 YFSETQ. The CDR3 sequence: CASSRITGLAGGVISGDEQFF. In DNA, the CDR3 is TGCGCCAGCAGCAGAATCACGGGACTAGCGGGAGGCGTCATCTCCGGCGATGAGCAGTTCTTC.

The CDR3: CASSEGGGTEAFF. Here the CDR3 DNA reads TGTGCCAGCAGTGAAGGGGGTGGCACTGAAGCTTTCTTT. The rearrangement joins TRBV6-4 to TRBJ1-1; D is perhaps TRBD1 (6 bases). Germline loops: CDR1 MRHNA, CDR2 SNTAGT. The CDR3 has 13 residues. Trimming cost V 3 bases and J 4 bases, with 9 bases left between them.